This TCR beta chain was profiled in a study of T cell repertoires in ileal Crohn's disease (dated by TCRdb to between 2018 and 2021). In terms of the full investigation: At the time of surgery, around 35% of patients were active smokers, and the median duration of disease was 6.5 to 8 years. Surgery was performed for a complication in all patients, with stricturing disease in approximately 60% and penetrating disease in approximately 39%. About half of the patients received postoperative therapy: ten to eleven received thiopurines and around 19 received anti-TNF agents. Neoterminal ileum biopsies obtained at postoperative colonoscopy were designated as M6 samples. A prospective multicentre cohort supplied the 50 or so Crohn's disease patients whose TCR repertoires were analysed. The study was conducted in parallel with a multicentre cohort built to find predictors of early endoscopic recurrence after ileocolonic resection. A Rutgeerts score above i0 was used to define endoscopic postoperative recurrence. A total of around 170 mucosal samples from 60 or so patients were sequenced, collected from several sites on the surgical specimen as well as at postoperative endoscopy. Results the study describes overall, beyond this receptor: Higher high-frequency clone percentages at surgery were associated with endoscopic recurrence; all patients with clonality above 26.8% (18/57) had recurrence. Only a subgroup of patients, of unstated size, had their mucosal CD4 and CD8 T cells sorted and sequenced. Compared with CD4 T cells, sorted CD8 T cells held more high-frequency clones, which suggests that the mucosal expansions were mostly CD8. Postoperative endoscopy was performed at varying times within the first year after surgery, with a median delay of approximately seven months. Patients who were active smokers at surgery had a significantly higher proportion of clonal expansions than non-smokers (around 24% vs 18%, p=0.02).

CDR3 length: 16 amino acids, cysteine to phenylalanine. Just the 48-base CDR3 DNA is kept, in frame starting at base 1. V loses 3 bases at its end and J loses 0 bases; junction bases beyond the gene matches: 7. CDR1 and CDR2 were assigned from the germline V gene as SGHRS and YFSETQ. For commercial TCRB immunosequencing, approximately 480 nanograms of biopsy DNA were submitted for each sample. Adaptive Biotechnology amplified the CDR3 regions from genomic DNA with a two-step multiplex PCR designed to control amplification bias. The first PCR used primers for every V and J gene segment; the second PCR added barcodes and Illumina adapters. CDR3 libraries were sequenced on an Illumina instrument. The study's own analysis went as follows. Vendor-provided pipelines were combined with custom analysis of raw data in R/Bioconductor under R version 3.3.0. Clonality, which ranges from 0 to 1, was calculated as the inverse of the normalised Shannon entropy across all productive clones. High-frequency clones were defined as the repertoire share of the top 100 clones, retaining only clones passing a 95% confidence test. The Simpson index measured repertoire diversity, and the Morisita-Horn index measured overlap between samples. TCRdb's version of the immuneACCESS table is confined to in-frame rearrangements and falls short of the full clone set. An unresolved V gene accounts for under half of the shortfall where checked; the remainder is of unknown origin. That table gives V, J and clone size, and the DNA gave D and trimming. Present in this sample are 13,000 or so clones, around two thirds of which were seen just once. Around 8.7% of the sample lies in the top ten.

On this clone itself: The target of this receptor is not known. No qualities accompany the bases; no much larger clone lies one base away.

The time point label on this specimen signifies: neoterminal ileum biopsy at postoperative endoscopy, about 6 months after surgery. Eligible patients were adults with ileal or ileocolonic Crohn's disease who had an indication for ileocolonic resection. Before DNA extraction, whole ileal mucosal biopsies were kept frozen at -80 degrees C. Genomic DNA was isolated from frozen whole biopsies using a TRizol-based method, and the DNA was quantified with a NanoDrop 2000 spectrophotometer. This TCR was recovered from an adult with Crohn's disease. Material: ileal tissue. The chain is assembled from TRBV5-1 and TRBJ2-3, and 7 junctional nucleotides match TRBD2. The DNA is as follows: TGCGCCAGCAGCTACTCGCCTAGCGGAAGCACAGATACGCAGTATTTT. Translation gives CASSYSPSGSTDTQYF. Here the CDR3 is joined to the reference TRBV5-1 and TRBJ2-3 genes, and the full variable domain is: KAGVTQTPRYLIKTRGQQVTLSCSPISGHRSVSWYQQTPGQGLQFLFEYFSETQRNKGNFPGRFSGRQFSNSRSEMNVSTLELGDSALYLCASSYSPSGSTDTQYFGPGTRLTVL.